Included here is one T cell receptor (beta chain) sequence, with context. Its antigen remains unidentified. There are no base qualities to consult, and no much larger clone falls within one base. These data come from a study of T cell responses to AZD1222 COVID-19 vaccine (dated by TCRdb to the early 2020s). Regarding the study in general: TCR sequencing was performed for roughly 240 trial participants, of whom around 210 were given two doses of AZD1222 and approximately 26 were given two doses of MenACWY control vaccine. Trial participants were enrolled into age subgroups of 18-55, 56-69 and 70-plus years, which contained about 150, 28 and 57 TCR-sequenced participants, respectively. Overall study results and their limits: The 56-69-year group was small, and its depth increase did not reach significance, likely because of low power. Conclusions about previously exposed vaccinees were limited because only a handful of AZD1222 recipients were SARS-CoV-2 seropositive at baseline. Participants were mostly white British, with more females than males. The authors suggested clonal diversity may have been underestimated. A significant rise in spike-specific TCR breadth and depth was observed after two AZD1222 doses relative to day 0 and relative to MenACWY recipients. No day 14 peak-response samples were available, so repertoires were characterized only after the peak T cell response. The whole spike protein was spanned by vaccine-associated CD4 TCRs, and dominant responses were seen in regions 160-218 and 743-854. Reportedly, close to half of the unique spike-specific TCRs recognized epitopes lying outside the regions that are mutated in the B.1.351 and B.1.1.7 variants.

The time point label, read with the paper, signifies: baseline before first vaccination. The label giving this sample's treatment or condition can be read as: meningococcal conjugate vaccine given as trial control. Vaccinee samples were obtained from the UK trials COV001 and COV002, which included a single-blind randomized controlled phase 2/3 trial of AZD1222 (ChAdOx1 nCoV-19) in healthy adults. For TCRbeta chain sequencing, PBMC samples were collected from trial participants at day 0 and at day 28 after the second dose. Trimming at the junction amounts to 10 bases on V and 9 bases on J, and the germline ends lie 16 bases apart. Reading from cysteine to phenylalanine, the CDR3 counts 13 amino acids. This entry keeps only the CDR3 DNA: 39 bases, framed from base 1. Based on the germline V gene, the CDR1 and CDR2 sequences are MDHEN and SYDVKM. The CDR3 regions of human TCRbeta chains were subjected to immunosequencing. The published analysis was carried out like this. TCRs in the repertoires were compared against a reference library of SARS-CoV-2-specific TCRs that had been generated with the MIRA antigen-specificity platform. Breadth was defined as the fraction of unique TCRs that were SARS-CoV-2-associated, and depth was defined as the fraction of total T cells that were SARS-CoV-2-associated. Using the MIRA data, every spike-specific TCR was mapped to the spike region that the TCR reacted to and assigned to either a CD4 or a CD8 class. Log10-transformed breadth and depth values were compared by one-way ANOVA with Sidak's multiple comparisons tests. As stored in TCRdb, this immuneACCESS dataset retains in-frame rearrangements with V and J assigned. A fraction of the clones does not appear; measured against another copy, unresolved V genes explain less than half of the discrepancy, and the remainder lacks a known reason. The DNA gave D and trimming, while V, J and clone size come from that table. For this sample the table gives 160,000 or so clones, of which about 90% were detected only once. Together, the top ten hold roughly 4.4% of the sample.

Recombination connected TRBV28 to TRBJ1-6; TRBD1 is a possible D gene, resting on 5 matching bases. The sample consisted of peripheral blood, taken on day 0 of MenACWY control vaccination. The sequence was obtained from an adult in good health. The bases are TGTGCCACTTTGTCCGGGACTTCTTCACCCCTCCACTTT. It is translated as CATLSGTSSPLHF.